These 9 T cell receptor beta chains originate from one sample sequenced in a study of memory CD4+ T cells and cytomegalovirus serostatus. The protocol was immunoSEQ multiplex PCR, while the TCRdb copy is restricted to in-frame clones and leaves out a portion. The sample contains under 70,000 clones, about 81% of which appear only once. Single viable CD3+CD4+CD8-CD45RO+ cells were sorted as the memory CD4+ T cells. The sequencing sample was made of memory CD4+ T cells from blood. Source of these receptors: an adult in good health and CMV-seronegative.

The genes are TRBV5-6 and TRBJ1-2, with D maybe TRBD1 (5 bases). V was shortened by 1 base and J by 3 bases, with 22 bases between the two germline ends. The CDR3 is made up of 18 amino acids. CDR1 is SGHDT, CDR2 YYEEEE, per germline. The CDR3 loop reads CASSLISGLTHGDYGYTF. CDR3 coding DNA: TGTGCCAGCAGCTTGATTTCGGGACTCACCCACGGGGACTATGGCTACACCTTC. The whole variable domain, remainder taken from reference TRBV5-6 and TRBJ1-2, is DAGVTQSPTHLIKTRGQQVTLRCSPKSGHDTVSWYQQALGQGPQFIFQYYEEEERQRGNFPDRFSGHQFPNYSSELNVNALLLGDSALYLCASSLISGLTHGDYGYTFGSGTRLTVV.

CDR3 amino acids: CASSPPGQHNQPQHF. The CDR3 DNA is TGTGCCAGCTCACCTCCGGGACAGCACAATCAGCCCCAGCATTTT. This chain links TRBV18 with TRBJ1-5, with TRBD1 matching over 7 bases. CDR3 length: 15 residues. V was pared by 3 bases and J by 3 bases, with 5 bases of the junction left unmatched. Germline CDR1 and CDR2: KGHSH and LQKENI.

This chain joins TRBV5-1 and TRBJ2-7; D tentatively fits TRBD1 or TRBD2 (5 bases each). The CDR3 totals 15 residues. Germline CDR1 and CDR2: SGHRS and YFSETQ. Trimming took 5 bases from V and 0 from J, leaving 15 bases between them. CDR3 sequence: CASSRGPSLSYEQYF. In nucleotides, the CDR3 is TGCGCCAGCAGTCGGGGACCGTCACTCTCCTACGAGCAGTACTTC.

The chain carries TRBV28 and TRBJ1-2; D gene unclear. V was trimmed by 5 bases and J by 0 bases, leaving 4 bases between them. The germline CDR1 and CDR2 sequences are MDHEN and SYDVKM. This CDR3 comprises 12 residues. The CDR3 reads CASSVTNYGYTF. DNA for the CDR3: TGTGCCAGCAGTGTTACTAACTATGGCTACACCTTC.

The J gene is TRBJ2-1, the V gene TRBV25-1; D is perhaps TRBD2 (6 bases). This CDR3 region has 14 residues. Between the trimmed V and J ends, which lost 5 bases and 9 bases, there was a span of 17 bases. Germline V CDR1 and CDR2: MGHDK, SYGVNS. CDR3 sequence: CASSTLGTPSEQFF. DNA of the CDR3: TGTGCCAGCAGTACGCTCGGGACTCCATCTGAGCAGTTCTTC. Full variable domain (remainder filled in from reference TRBV25-1 and TRBJ2-1): EADIYQTPRYLVIGTGKKITLECSQTMGHDKMYWYQQDPGMELHLIHYSYGVNSTEKGDLSSESTVSRIRTEHFPLTLESARPSHTSQYLCASSTLGTPSEQFFGPGTRLTVL.

This chain uses TRBV29-1 with TRBJ2-7, with TRBD2 as a possible D gene (6 bases). This CDR3 contains 13 residues. Germline CDR1 is SQVTM and CDR2 is ANQGSEA. V lost 6 bases and J lost 2, with 14 bases in between. The CDR3 sequence: CSVQDYPAYEQYF. CDR3 nucleotide sequence: TGCAGCGTCCAGGACTACCCAGCCTACGAGCAGTACTTC.

The chain carries TRBV21-1 and TRBJ1-5. TRBV21-1 corresponds to a pseudogene. This CDR3 has 12 amino acids. CDR3 protein: CAPAAKGQPQHF. CDR3 coding DNA: TGTGCCCCTGCCGCTAAAGGTCAGCCCCAGCATTTT.

The chain carries TRBV5-5 and TRBJ1-5, with D maybe TRBD1 (5 bases). V dropped 0 bases and J dropped 1 base, with 17 bases sitting between them. In germline, CDR1 is SGHKS, CDR2 YYEKEE (reference sequence). The CDR3 runs to 18 residues. As DNA, the CDR3 is TGTGCCAGCAGCTTGGAGGTAGGGGCAGGGTCGAGCAATCAGCCCCAGCATTTT. The encoded protein is CASSLEVGAGSSNQPQHF.

The rearrangement links TRBV30 to TRBJ1-1; no firm D call. From germline, CDR1 is GTSNPN and CDR2 SVGIG (reference sequence). Between the trimmed V and J ends, which lost 0 bases and 1 base, there was a span of 12 bases. The CDR3 loop spans 15 amino acids. The CDR3, as DNA: TGTGCCTGGAGTGTACGGGGTACCCGGAACACTGAAGCTTTCTTT. It is translated as CAWSVRGTRNTEAFF.